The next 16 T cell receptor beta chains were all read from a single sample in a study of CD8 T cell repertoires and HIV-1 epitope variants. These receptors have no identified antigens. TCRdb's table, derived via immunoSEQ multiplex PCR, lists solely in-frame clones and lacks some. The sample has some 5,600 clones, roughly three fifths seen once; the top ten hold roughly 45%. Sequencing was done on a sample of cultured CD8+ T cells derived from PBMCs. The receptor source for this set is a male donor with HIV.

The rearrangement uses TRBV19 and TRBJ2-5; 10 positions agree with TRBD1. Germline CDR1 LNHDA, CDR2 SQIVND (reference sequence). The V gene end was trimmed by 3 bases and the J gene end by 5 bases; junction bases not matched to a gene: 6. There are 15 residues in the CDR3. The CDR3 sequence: CASSISRTGGETQYF. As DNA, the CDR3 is TGTGCCAGTAGTATCTCACGGACAGGGGGGGAGACCCAGTACTTC. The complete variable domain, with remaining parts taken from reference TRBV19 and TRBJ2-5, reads DGGITQSPKYLFRKEGQNVTLSCEQNLNHDAMYWYRQDPGQGLRLIYYSQIVNDFQKGDIAEGYSVSREKKESFPLTVTSAQKNPTAFYLCASSISRTGGETQYFGPGTRLLVL.

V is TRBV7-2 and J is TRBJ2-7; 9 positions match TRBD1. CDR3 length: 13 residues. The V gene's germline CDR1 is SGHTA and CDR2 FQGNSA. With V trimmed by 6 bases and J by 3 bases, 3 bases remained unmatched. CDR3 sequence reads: CASSPGQGYEQYF. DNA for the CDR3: TGTGCCAGCAGTCCGGGACAGGGCTACGAGCAGTACTTC.

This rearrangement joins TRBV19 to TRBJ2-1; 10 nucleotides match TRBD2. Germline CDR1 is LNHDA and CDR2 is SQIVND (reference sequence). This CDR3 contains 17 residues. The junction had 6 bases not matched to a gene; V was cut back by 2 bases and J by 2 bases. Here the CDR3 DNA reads TGTGCCAGTAGTATATGGGCTAGCGGGAGTCCCTACAATGAGCAGTTCTTC. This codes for CASSIWASGSPYNEQFF. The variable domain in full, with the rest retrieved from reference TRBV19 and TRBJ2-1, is DGGITQSPKYLFRKEGQNVTLSCEQNLNHDAMYWYRQDPGQGLRLIYYSQIVNDFQKGDIAEGYSVSREKKESFPLTVTSAQKNPTAFYLCASSIWASGSPYNEQFFGPGTRLTVL.

CDR3 nucleotide sequence: TGTGCCAGTAGTATCAAAGGCGAGCAGTACTTC. Protein product: CASSIKGEQYF. The chain employs TRBV19 and TRBJ2-7; unclear D gene. Germline CDR1 LNHDA, CDR2 SQIVND (reference sequence). Trimming removed 3 bases from V and 6 bases from J, with 6 bases in between. CDR3 size: 11 residues.

The CDR3 DNA follows: TGTGCCAGCAGTCTTAGCGGGGGGGCCTCCTACAATGAGCAGTTCTTC. It yields the protein CASSLSGGASYNEQFF. The rearrangement uses TRBV27 and TRBJ2-1, with 11 bases that match TRBD2. Per germline, CDR1 MNHEY and CDR2 SMNVEV (reference sequence). CDR3 length equals 16 residues. The J segment lost 0 bases and the V segment lost 5 bases, leaving 3 bases of the junction unmatched.

The chain's CDR3 is CASSDGTGDPHEAFF. In DNA form, the CDR3 reads TGTGCCAGCAGTGACGGGACAGGGGATCCCCACGAAGCTTTCTTT. The chain joins TRBV6-4 to TRBJ1-1; 10 bases are a match to TRBD1. Germline trimming cut 2 bases from V and 8 bases from J; bases unmatched to any gene: 8. Germline lookup yields CDR1 MRHNA and CDR2 SNTAGT. CDR3 size: 15 residues.

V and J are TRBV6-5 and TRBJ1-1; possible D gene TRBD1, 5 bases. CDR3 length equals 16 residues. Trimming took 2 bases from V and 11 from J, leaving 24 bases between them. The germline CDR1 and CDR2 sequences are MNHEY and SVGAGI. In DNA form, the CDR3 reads TGTGCCAGCAGTTACGATTTTGCCGCAATACAGGTTGAGGCTTTCTTT. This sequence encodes CASSYDFAAIQVEAFF.

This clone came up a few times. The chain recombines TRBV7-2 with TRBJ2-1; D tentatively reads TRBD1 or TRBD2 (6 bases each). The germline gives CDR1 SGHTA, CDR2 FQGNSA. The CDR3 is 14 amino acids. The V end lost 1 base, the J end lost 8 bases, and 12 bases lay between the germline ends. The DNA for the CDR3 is TGTGCCAGCAGCTTAGACAATCGGGGGCATGAGCAGTTCTTC. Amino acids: CASSLDNRGHEQFF.

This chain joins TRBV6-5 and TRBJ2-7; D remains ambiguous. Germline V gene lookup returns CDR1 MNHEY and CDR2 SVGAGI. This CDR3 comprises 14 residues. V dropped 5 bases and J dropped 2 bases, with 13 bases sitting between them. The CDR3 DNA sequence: TGTGCCAGCAGTGAAGGAGCAGGTCCCTACGAGCAGTACTTC. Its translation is CASSEGAGPYEQYF.

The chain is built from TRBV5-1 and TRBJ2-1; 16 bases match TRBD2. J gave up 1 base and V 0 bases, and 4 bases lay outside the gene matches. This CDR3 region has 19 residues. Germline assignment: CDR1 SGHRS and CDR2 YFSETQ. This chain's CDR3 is CASSLAGLAGGPSYNEQFF. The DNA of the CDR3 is TGCGCCAGCAGCTTGGCGGGACTAGCGGGGGGGCCTTCCTACAATGAGCAGTTCTTC.

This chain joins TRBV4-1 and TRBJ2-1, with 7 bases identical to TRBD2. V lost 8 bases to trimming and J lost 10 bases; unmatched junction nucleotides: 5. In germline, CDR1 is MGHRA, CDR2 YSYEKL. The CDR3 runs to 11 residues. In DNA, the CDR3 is TGCGCCAGCGGAGGCGGGAGCGAGCAGTTCTTC. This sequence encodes CASGGGSEQFF.

The chain's CDR3 is CASSSLGDTQYF. The CDR3 region has the DNA TGTGCCAGCAGTTCGCTCGGAGATACGCAGTATTTT. The gene calls are TRBV28 and TRBJ2-3; D gene unclear. The CDR3 sequence is 12 residues long. V was pared by 4 bases and J by 5 bases, with 7 bases between. Looked up from germline, CDR1 is MDHEN and CDR2 is SYDVKM.

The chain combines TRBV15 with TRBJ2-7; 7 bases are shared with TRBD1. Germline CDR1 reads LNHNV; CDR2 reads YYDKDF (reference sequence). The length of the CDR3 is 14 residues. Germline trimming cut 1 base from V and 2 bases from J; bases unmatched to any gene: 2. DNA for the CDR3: TGTGCCACCAGCAGAGTTAGGGGGCCCTACGAGCAGTACTTC. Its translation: CATSRVRGPYEQYF.

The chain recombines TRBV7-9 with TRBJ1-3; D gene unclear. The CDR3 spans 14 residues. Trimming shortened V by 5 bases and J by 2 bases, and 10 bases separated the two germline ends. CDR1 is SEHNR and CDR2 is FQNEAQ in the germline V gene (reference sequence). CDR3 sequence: CASSPSQPGNTIYF. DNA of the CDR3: TGTGCCAGCAGCCCGAGTCAGCCTGGAAACACCATATATTTT.

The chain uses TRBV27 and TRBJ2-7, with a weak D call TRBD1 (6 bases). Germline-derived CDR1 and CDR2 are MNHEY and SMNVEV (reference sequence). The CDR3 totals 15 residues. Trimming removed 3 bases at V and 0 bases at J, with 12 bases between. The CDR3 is CASSLEAGASYEQYF. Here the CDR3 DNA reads TGTGCCAGCAGTTTGGAGGCAGGGGCCTCCTACGAGCAGTACTTC.

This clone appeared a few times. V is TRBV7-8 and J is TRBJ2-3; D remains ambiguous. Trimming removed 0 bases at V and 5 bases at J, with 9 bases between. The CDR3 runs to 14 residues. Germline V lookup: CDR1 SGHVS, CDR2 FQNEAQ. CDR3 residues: CASSLASVGDTQYF. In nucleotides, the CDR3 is TGTGCCAGCAGCTTAGCGAGCGTTGGAGATACGCAGTATTTT. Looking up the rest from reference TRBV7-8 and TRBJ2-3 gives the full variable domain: GAGVSQSPRYKVAKRGQDVALRCDPISGHVSLFWYQQALGQGPEFLTYFQNEAQLDKSGLPSDRFFAERPEGSVSTLKIQRTQQEDSAVYLCASSLASVGDTQYFGPGTRLTVL.